The 23 T cell receptor beta chains below come from one sample, sequenced in a study of T cell responses to AZD1222 COVID-19 vaccine. Repertoires were generated with immunoSEQ multiplex PCR, while TCRdb's copy carries only in-frame clones and drops some. In the table there are some 140,000 clones, 80% to 95% of which are singletons. The sample was peripheral blood, taken on day 0 of AZD1222 vaccination. The source is an adult in good health.

The genes are TRBV29-1 and TRBJ1-2; 7 positions match TRBD1. The CDR3 has 17 amino acids. The V gene end was trimmed by 3 bases and the J gene end by 3 bases; junction bases not matched to a gene: 16. Germline V CDR1 and CDR2: SQVTM, ANQGSEA. As DNA, the CDR3 is TGCAGCGTTGACACCTCGCCCTTACAGGGGCCGGACTATGGCTACACCTTC. This encodes CSVDTSPLQGPDYGYTF.

The chain recombines TRBV6-5 with TRBJ2-7; D is ambiguous. The V and J ends lost 7 bases and 0 bases respectively, with 13 bases between them. Germline CDR1 is MNHEY and CDR2 is SVGAGI. The CDR3 totals 14 residues. In DNA form, the CDR3 reads TGTGCCAGCACCTTAGCAGGTGGCTCCTACGAGCAGTACTTC. Residues: CASTLAGGSYEQYF.

This clone was found once. The chain recombines TRBV7-6 with TRBJ2-1; D uncertain. The CDR3 is 15 residues long. V lost 0 bases and J lost 1, with 7 bases in between. Looked up from germline, CDR1 is SGHVS and CDR2 is FNYEAQ. This chain's CDR3 is CASSLAVRSYNEQFF. The CDR3 DNA reads TGTGCCAGCAGCTTAGCCGTAAGGTCCTACAATGAGCAGTTCTTC.

This clone showed up just once. The chain has TRBV6-2 or TRBV6-3 and TRBJ2-2; either TRBD1 or TRBD2 may supply D (5 bases each). The length of the CDR3 is 15 residues. Per the germline V gene, CDR1 is MNHEY and CDR2 is SVGEGT. V dropped 5 bases and J dropped 2 bases, with 12 bases sitting between them. The CDR3 DNA is TGTGCCAGCAGTCCCGGGACCGCTAACACCGGGGAGCTGTTTTTT. Its translation: CASSPGTANTGELFF.

The chain uses TRBV19 and TRBJ1-4, with D hard to call. Trimming pared 0 bases from V and 0 bases from J, leaving 8 bases between. The germline V gene encodes CDR1 LNHDA and CDR2 SQIVND (reference sequence). The CDR3 length is 16 residues. The CDR3 loop reads CASSIERSATNEKLFF. The CDR3 DNA is TGTGCCAGTAGTATAGAACGGAGTGCAACTAATGAAAAACTGTTTTTT.

The chain carries TRBV28 and TRBJ2-7; D ambiguous. Trimming shortened V by 2 bases and J by 0 bases, and 17 bases separated the two germline ends. Germline values: CDR1 MDHEN, CDR2 SYDVKM. The length of the CDR3 is 17 residues. For the CDR3, the DNA is TGTGCCAGCAGTTTAATCTCTAGGGCACCGAGCTCCTACGAGCAGTACTTC. Translated, it gives CASSLISRAPSSYEQYF.

V is TRBV7-9 and J is TRBJ1-4; a weak D match, TRBD1 (5 bases). This CDR3 region has 15 residues. Deletions cut 4 bases from V and 7 bases from J, with 16 bases between. CDR1 is SEHNR and CDR2 is FQNEAQ in the germline V gene (reference sequence). The CDR3, as DNA: TGTGCCAGCAGCTATAGTGCCGGGACTGTTGAAAAACTGTTTTTT. This codes for CASSYSAGTVEKLFF.

The V gene is TRBV5-1, the J gene TRBJ1-4, with D possibly matching TRBD1 (6 bases). Germline-derived CDR1 and CDR2 are SGHRS and YFSETQ. CDR3 length: 14 amino acids. Trimming shortened V by 0 bases and J by 7 bases, and 10 bases separated the two germline ends. CDR3: CASSLEGGGEKLFF. The DNA for the CDR3 is TGCGCCAGCAGCTTGGAGGGAGGGGGTGAAAAACTGTTTTTT.

A remark on this clone: At one end, the junction sequence differs from germline, possibly due to a read error. The rearrangement joins TRBV29-1 to TRBJ2-1, with 7 bases identical to TRBD2. Germline V gives CDR1 SQVTM, CDR2 ANQGSEA. The CDR3 spans 14 residues. DNA of the CDR3: TGCAGACCTCCCCCTCGGACTAGGCATTTTGGGTGGATCTTC. This translates into CRPPPRTRHFGWIF.

The chain recombines TRBV12-2 with TRBJ1-6. TRBV12-2 is designated a pseudogene. The length of the CDR3 is 10 residues. The CDR3 DNA reads as TGTGCAAGTGCCAATTCACCCCTCCACTTT. It translates to CASANSPLHF.

The rearrangement uses TRBV5-6 and TRBJ1-3; 7 nucleotides align to TRBD1. Germline V lookup: CDR1 SGHDT, CDR2 YYEEEE. The CDR3 length is 15 residues. V trimming: 4 bases; J trimming: 3 bases; junction bases outside the gene matches: 7. CDR3 loop: CASSGTQGSGNTIYF. The CDR3 nucleotides read TGTGCCAGCAGCGGGACACAGGGGAGTGGAAACACCATATATTTT.

The chain carries TRBV2 and TRBJ1-4; D gene unclear. CDR1 and CDR2 from the germline V gene are SNHLY and FYNNEI. The CDR3 has 12 residues. Trimming removed 7 bases at V and 3 bases at J, with 6 bases between. The CDR3 nucleotides are TGTGCCAGCACCTCTCCTAATGAAAAACTGTTTTTT. It is translated as CASTSPNEKLFF.

V and J are TRBV3-1 (or the pseudogene TRBV3-2) and TRBJ2-5, with a tentative D call TRBD2 (7 bases). In germline, CDR1 is LGHDT, CDR2 YNNKEL (reference sequence). V lost 0 bases to trimming and J lost 9 bases, with 17 bases between them. The CDR3 contains 15 residues. CDR3 nucleotide sequence: TGTGCCAGCAGCCAAGACCGGACTAGTCAGGGGTCCCAGTACTTC. It specifies CASSQDRTSQGSQYF.

This clone has a handful of counts. The chain employs TRBV7-7 and TRBJ2-5; possible D gene TRBD2, 7 bases. The ends were cut back, 6 bases at V and 4 bases at J, with 18 bases in the middle. Germline lookup yields CDR1 SSHAT and CDR2 FNYEAQ (reference sequence). The CDR3 covers 15 residues. CDR3 region: CASSIGGGPLETQYF. In nucleotides, the CDR3 is TGTGCCAGCAGTATAGGGGGAGGGCCCCTAGAGACCCAGTACTTC.

This clone has just one count. The V call is TRBV27, the J call TRBJ1-2, with 8 nucleotides matching TRBD1. The ends lost 6 bases at V and 6 bases at J; junction bases unmatched: 6. CDR1 and CDR2 (germline): MNHEY, SMNVEV (reference sequence). The CDR3 has 13 amino acids. The CDR3 reads CASSRGRGNGYTF. CDR3 DNA sequence: TGTGCCAGCAGCAGGGGGCGAGGCAATGGCTACACCTTC.

The chain has TRBV28 and TRBJ2-7; 10 nucleotides match TRBD2. CDR1 and CDR2 (germline): MDHEN, SYDVKM. The junction had 2 bases not matched to a gene; V was cut back by 8 bases and J by 1 base. CDR3 length equals 13 residues. CDR3 region: CASGLAASYEQYF. DNA for the CDR3: TGTGCCAGCGGACTAGCGGCATCCTACGAGCAGTACTTC.

This clone turned up a few times. V usage is TRBV3-1 (or the pseudogene TRBV3-2) and J usage is TRBJ2-1; D is uncertain. V shed 3 bases and J shed 9 bases, with 9 bases lying between them. CDR3 length: 12 amino acids. The germline CDR1 and CDR2 sequences are LGHDT and YNNKEL (reference sequence). The CDR3 protein is CASSQLVSEQFF. The DNA for the CDR3 is TGTGCCAGCAGCCAGCTTGTGAGTGAGCAGTTCTTC.

This chain uses TRBV19 with TRBJ2-1, with 9 bases lining up with TRBD2. The germline CDR1 and CDR2 sequences are LNHDA and SQIVND (reference sequence). CDR3 length: 16 amino acids. The V and J ends lost 1 base and 9 bases, in that order; junction bases with no gene match: 10. Here the CDR3 reads CASSIGISGRLSEQFF. For the CDR3, the DNA is TGTGCCAGTAGTATAGGTATAAGCGGGAGGTTATCTGAGCAGTTCTTC.

The chain recombines TRBV7-2 with TRBJ2-2, with D maybe TRBD2 (6 bases). The V end lost 5 bases, the J end lost 5 bases, and 27 bases lay between the germline ends. CDR3 length: 19 amino acids. Germline loops: CDR1 SGHTA, CDR2 FQGNSA. The chain's CDR3 is CASSRRGTDNSKWTGELFF. CDR3 sequence (DNA): TGTGCCAGCAGCCGCCGCGGGACCGATAACAGCAAGTGGACCGGGGAGCTGTTTTTT.

The chain uses TRBV5-5 and TRBJ1-3, with 7 bases matching TRBD1. Looked up from germline, CDR1 is SGHKS and CDR2 is YYEKEE (reference sequence). The CDR3 is 16 residues long. V dropped 0 bases and J dropped 0; count of bases not matched to a gene: 3. The CDR3: CASSLGDSRSGNTIYF. CDR3 nucleotides: TGTGCCAGCAGCTTGGGGGACAGCCGCTCTGGAAACACCATATATTTT.

The chain carries TRBV11-3 and TRBJ2-1; 8 nucleotides line up with TRBD2. CDR3 size: 16 residues. The junction had 14 bases not matched to a gene; V was cut back by 8 bases and J by 5 bases. Germline-derived CDR1 and CDR2 are SGHNT and YENEEA. The CDR3 is CASSTQGLAFNNEQFF. CDR3 coding DNA: TGTGCCAGCTCGACCCAAGGACTAGCTTTTAACAATGAGCAGTTCTTC.

The gene calls are TRBV19 and TRBJ1-2; D possibly corresponds to TRBD1 (5 bases). The V end was cut by 9 bases, the J end by 1 base, with 12 bases between. In germline, CDR1 is LNHDA, CDR2 SQIVND (reference sequence). The CDR3 is 13 amino acids. The CDR3: CASGQGLNYGYTF. The CDR3 DNA reads TGTGCCAGCGGGCAGGGTCTTAACTATGGCTACACCTTC.

The gene calls are TRBV27 and TRBJ1-6, with unresolved D. The CDR3 totals 12 residues. Germline CDR1 reads MNHEY; CDR2 reads SMNVEV (reference sequence). Trimming removed 9 bases from V and 7 bases from J, with 10 bases in between. The CDR3 sequence is CASRDLNSPLHF. CDR3 in DNA: TGTGCCAGTCGTGACCTGAATTCACCCCTCCACTTT.